This T cell receptor (beta chain) came from a study of cytomegalovirus exposure and HLA in healthy donors. The CDR3 length is 16 residues. V dropped 7 bases and J dropped 1; count of bases not matched to a gene: 7. The germline V gene encodes CDR1 SNHLY and CDR2 FYNNEI. TCRdb keeps only in-frame clones here, not all; method: immunoSEQ multiplex PCR. The sample gives over 150,000 clones, 91% of which show up once; around 3% is in the top ten. This TCR was recovered from a woman under 30 in good health and CMV-seropositive. What was sequenced was PBMCs. This chain connects TRBV2 to TRBJ1-1; TRBD1 matches at 12 bases. This CDR3 is CASIRDRGRRNTEAFF. Here the CDR3 DNA reads TGTGCCAGCATTAGGGACAGGGGGCGGCGGAACACTGAAGCTTTCTTT.